The subject of this entry is one T cell receptor (beta chain). This record comes from a study of shared clonotypes between healthy human individuals. Unsorted samples drew genomic DNA from 70 million to 95 million PBMCs. The authors split each subset's genomic DNA evenly across several immunoSEQ plates. Ten immunoSEQ deep assay plates held the unsorted PBMC DNA. Profiled with immunoSEQ multiplex PCR; TCRdb holds only in-frame clones, not every one. The table has approximately 470,000 clones, approximately 78% seen once. CDR3 size: 15 residues. The ends lost 2 bases at V and 3 bases at J; junction bases unmatched: 5. Germline CDR1 reads SGHDT; CDR2 reads YYEEEE.

The sample was PBMCs. This sequence originates from a woman between 40 and 50 years old in good health. Some clones in this sample may be carry-over from other donors' samples. The chain uses TRBV5-6 and TRBJ2-1, with TRBD1 identical over 7 bases. The DNA for the CDR3 is TGTGCCAGCAGCTTCCTTCGACAGGGCTACAATGAGCAGTTCTTC. Its translation: CASSFLRQGYNEQFF.